This section outlines one T cell receptor beta chain sequence together with its context. Its matching antigen is unknown. This may stem from a read error, because a much larger clone lies one nucleotide away. The data originate from a study of breast tumors, draining lymph nodes, adjacent tissues. Breast cancer patients provided tissue from their axillary draining lymph nodes. TCRdb analysed the multiplex PCR reads with MiXCR anew, one entry per CDR3 protein. The table has fewer than 300,000 distinct CDR3 sequences, around 32% seen once; the top ten hold roughly 1.5%. The CDR3 totals 11 residues. Germline V gene sequence: CDR1 DFQATT, CDR2 SNEGSKA (reference sequence). Findings and caveats of the study: Tumor repertoires ranked between lymph nodes and nontumor tissue in diversity, with V and J gene preferences. Compared with basal-like, luminal-like tumors shared significantly more repertoire with nontumor tissue. Tumor T cell lymph node origin was a supported hypothesis, not proven. Data fit most tumor T cells coming from lymph node, expanding in tumor.

Sequenced input: axillary lymph node tissue. This chain uses TRBV20-1 with TRBJ2-5; D assignment may be TRBD1 or TRBD2 (5 bases each). This sequence was found in a female donor with breast cancer. Some clones in this sample may be carry-over from other donors' samples. The chain's CDR3 is CSGALGETQSF. CDR3 sequence (DNA): TGCAGTGGGGCTTTAGGGGAGACCCAGTCCTTC.